Listed below are T cell receptor beta chains from one sample, sequenced in a study of T-cell memory formation after mild COVID-19. TCRdb passed the 5' RACE reads through MiXCR, listing each CDR3 protein once. The sample lists a few hundred thousand distinct CDR3 sequences, approximately 8.4% seen once, with 22% in the top ten. The sample consisted of PBMCs or a T cell subset sorted from them (not recorded which). The receptors were sampled from a young man who had mild COVID-19 (a few samples of this study predate the infection). Cell type and time point are not known. CDR3s include the opening cysteine and the closing phenylalanine or tryptophan. The D gene is left open where the match is weak. The size entry is marked missing in some rows and otherwise reads once, few, many or a size class.

J gene: TRBJ2-3
clone size: .
D gene: .
V gene: TRBV5-1
CDR3 DNA: TGCGCCAGCAGCCCCCTCGGCACAGATACGCAGTATTTT
CDR3 protein: CASSPLGTDTQYF

J gene: TRBJ2-1
clone size: .
D gene: .
V gene: TRBV5-1
CDR3 DNA: TGCGCCAGCAGCTTGGAACGGGGCCACAATGAGCAGTTCTTC
CDR3 protein: CASSLERGHNEQFF

J gene: TRBJ2-7
clone size: few
D gene: TRBD1
V gene: TRBV6-5
CDR3 DNA: TGTGCCAGCAGTCGTGACAGGGGGGACGAGCAGTACTTC
CDR3 protein: CASSRDRGDEQYF

J gene: TRBJ1-5
clone size: .
D gene: .
V gene: TRBV7-2
CDR3 DNA: TGTGCCAGCAGCCCCTCTAGCAATCAGCCCCAGCATTTT
CDR3 protein: CASSPSSNQPQHF

J gene: TRBJ1-1
clone size: few
D gene: TRBD1
V gene: TRBV7-3
CDR3 DNA: TGTGCCAGCAGCTTAAGACAGGGCGATATGAACACTGAAGCTTTCTTT
CDR3 protein: CASSLRQGDMNTEAFF

J gene: TRBJ2-5
clone size: many
D gene: .
V gene: TRBV5-1
CDR3 DNA: TGCGCCAGCAGCTTGGGGACTACCCAAGAGACCCAGTACTTC
CDR3 protein: CASSLGTTQETQYF

J gene: TRBJ2-6
clone size: .
D gene: .
V gene: TRBV5-1
CDR3 DNA: TGCGCCAGCAGCTTGCGCAGTATCGGGGCCAACGTCCTGACTTTC
CDR3 protein: CASSLRSIGANVLTF

J gene: TRBJ2-5
clone size: .
D gene: .
V gene: TRBV9
CDR3 DNA: TGTGCCAGCAGCGTAGAAAGGGATGGAGAGACCCAGTACTTC
CDR3 protein: CASSVERDGETQYF

J gene: TRBJ2-3
clone size: .
D gene: .
V gene: TRBV28
CDR3 DNA: TGTGCCAGCAGTTTTGTAGGTGGGACCCCATCACGCACAGATACGCAGTATTTT
CDR3 protein: CASSFVGGTPSRTDTQYF

J gene: TRBJ1-1
clone size: .
D gene: TRBD1
V gene: TRBV20-1
CDR3 DNA: TGCAGTGCTAACCGGGACAGGGGGCTTGAGGCTTTCTTT
CDR3 protein: CSANRDRGLEAFF

J gene: TRBJ2-3
clone size: .
D gene: .
V gene: TRBV6-2/TRBV6-3
CDR3 DNA: TGTGCCAGCAGTTACTCGACTAGAGATACGCAGTATTTT
CDR3 protein: CASSYSTRDTQYF

J gene: TRBJ2-1
clone size: many
D gene: TRBD1
V gene: TRBV15
CDR3 DNA: TGTGCCACCGGACAGGGGGAAAGCTACAATGAGCAGTTCTTC
CDR3 protein: CATGQGESYNEQFF

J gene: TRBJ1-2
clone size: .
D gene: .
V gene: TRBV15
CDR3 DNA: TGTGCCACCAGCAGAAATAGCAAGGGGGATGGCTACACCTTC
CDR3 protein: CATSRNSKGDGYTF

J gene: TRBJ2-3
clone size: many
D gene: TRBD2
V gene: TRBV5-1
CDR3 DNA: TGCGCCAGCAGCTCCGGGGGGGGGCGCACAGATACGCAGTATTTT
CDR3 protein: CASSSGGGRTDTQYF

J gene: TRBJ2-7
clone size: many
D gene: .
V gene: TRBV5-1
CDR3 DNA: TGCGCCAGCAGCTCGACAGGACTCCCCTCCTACGAGCAGTACTTC
CDR3 protein: CASSSTGLPSYEQYF

J gene: TRBJ2-2
clone size: few
D gene: TRBD2
V gene: TRBV30
CDR3 DNA: TGTGCCGGAGGGTCTAGCGGGGCGATCGCGAACACCGGGGAGCTGTTTTTT
CDR3 protein: CAGGSSGAIANTGELFF

J gene: TRBJ2-3
clone size: few
D gene: .
V gene: TRBV5-1
CDR3 DNA: TGCGCCAGCAGCATAAGGCGGGGAGGCACAGATACGCAGTATTTT
CDR3 protein: CASSIRRGGTDTQYF

J gene: TRBJ1-2
clone size: many
D gene: TRBD1
V gene: TRBV30
CDR3 DNA: TGTGCCTGTTTTAGCCGGGACAGCTATGGCTACACCTTC
CDR3 protein: CACFSRDSYGYTF

J gene: TRBJ1-6
clone size: few
D gene: TRBD1
V gene: TRBV9
CDR3 DNA: TGTGCCAGCAGCGTAGGGGGACAGGGACATTCACCCCTCCACTTT
CDR3 protein: CASSVGGQGHSPLHF

J gene: TRBJ2-3
clone size: .
D gene: TRBD1
V gene: TRBV12-5
CDR3 DNA: TGTGCTAGTGGTCTTGGACAGGGAGCTCGGACAGATACGCAGTATTTT
CDR3 protein: CASGLGQGARTDTQYF

J gene: TRBJ2-4
clone size: few
D gene: .
V gene: TRBV20-1
CDR3 DNA: TGCAGTGCCAGTGGGGGGGCCCACCAAAACATTCAGTACTTC
CDR3 protein: CSASGGAHQNIQYF

J gene: TRBJ2-1
clone size: .
D gene: TRBD1
V gene: TRBV13
CDR3 DNA: TGTGCCAGCAGCACCCGGGACAGATACAATGAGCAGTTCTTC
CDR3 protein: CASSTRDRYNEQFF

J gene: TRBJ1-2
clone size: few
D gene: TRBD1
V gene: TRBV7-2
CDR3 DNA: TGTGCCAGCAGCTTCGGGACAGGGGGCACGGGCTACACCTTC
CDR3 protein: CASSFGTGGTGYTF

J gene: TRBJ2-1
clone size: .
D gene: .
V gene: TRBV9
CDR3 DNA: TGTGCCAGCAGTTCCGACAGGTACAATGAGCAGTTCTTC
CDR3 protein: CASSSDRYNEQFF

J gene: TRBJ2-3
clone size: few
D gene: TRBD2
V gene: TRBV5-1
CDR3 DNA: TGCGCCAGCAGCTTGGACGGGGGGAGCACAGATACGCAGTATTTT
CDR3 protein: CASSLDGGSTDTQYF

J gene: TRBJ1-1
clone size: .
D gene: .
V gene: TRBV6-2/TRBV6-3
CDR3 DNA: TGTGCCAGCCGTTGGGGTCCTGAAGCTTTCTTT
CDR3 protein: CASRWGPEAFF

J gene: TRBJ2-1
clone size: many
D gene: .
V gene: TRBV7-2
CDR3 DNA: TGTGCCAGCAGCCCATCCAGACTGAATGAGCAGTTCTTC
CDR3 protein: CASSPSRLNEQFF